This TCR beta chain stems from a study of graft-versus-host responses after intestinal transplantation. Overall study context: The transplants performed in recipients were multivisceral, liver-intestinal, or isolated intestinal.

The authors plated approximately 200,000 CFSE-labeled responder cells with approximately 200,000 irradiated, violet-dye-labeled stimulator cells. The reaction was completed, and proliferating CFSE-low CD3+CD4+ and CD3+CD8+ responders were then sorted. Findings of the study overall: In patients with graft-donor T cell macrochimerism, allograft graft-versus-host to host-versus-graft clonal ratios were high.

Assay: immunoSEQ multiplex PCR; the TCRdb copy retains only in-frame clones and omits some. The table includes about 21,000 clones, 40% to 50% detected once. CDR3 length: 16 residues. Germline trimming cut 0 bases from V and 9 bases from J; bases unmatched to any gene: 7. Germline values: CDR1 ENHRY, CDR2 SYGVKD. The sample in question was alloreactive CD8+ T cells from a mixed lymphocyte reaction culture, obtained before intestinal transplant. The subset is: CFSE-low proliferating T cells sorted from roughly six-day pre-transplant mixed lymphocyte reaction (GvH or HvG direction). This TCR was recovered from a human patient who received an intestinal transplant. The rearrangement uses TRBV10-3 and TRBJ2-1, with 11 bases identical to TRBD2. The CDR3 protein is CAISESELAGASEQFF. The CDR3 bases are TGTGCCATCAGTGAGTCGGAACTAGCGGGGGCGAGTGAGCAGTTCTTC.